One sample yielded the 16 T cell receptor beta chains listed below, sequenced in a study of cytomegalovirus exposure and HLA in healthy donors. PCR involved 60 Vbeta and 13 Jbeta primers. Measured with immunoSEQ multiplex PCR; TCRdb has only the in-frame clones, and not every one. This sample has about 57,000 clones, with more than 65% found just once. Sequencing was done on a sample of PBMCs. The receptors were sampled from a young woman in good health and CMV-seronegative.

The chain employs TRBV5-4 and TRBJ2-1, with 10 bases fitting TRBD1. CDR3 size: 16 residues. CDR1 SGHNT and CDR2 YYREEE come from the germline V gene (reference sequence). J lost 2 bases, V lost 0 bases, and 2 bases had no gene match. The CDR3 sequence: CASSLGGQGTYNEQFF. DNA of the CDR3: TGTGCCAGCAGCTTGGGGGGACAGGGGACCTACAATGAGCAGTTCTTC.

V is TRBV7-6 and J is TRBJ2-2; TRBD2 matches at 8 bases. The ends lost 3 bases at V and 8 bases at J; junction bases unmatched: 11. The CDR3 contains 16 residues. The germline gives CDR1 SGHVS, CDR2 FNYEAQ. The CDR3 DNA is TGTGCCAGCAGCTTGGGGACTAGTGCCCTCAGTGGGGAGCTGTTTTTT. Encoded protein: CASSLGTSALSGELFF.

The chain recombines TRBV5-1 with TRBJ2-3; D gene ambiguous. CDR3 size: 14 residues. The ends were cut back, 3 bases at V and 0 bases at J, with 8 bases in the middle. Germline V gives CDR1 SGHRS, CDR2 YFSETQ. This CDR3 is CASSSFTSTDTQYF. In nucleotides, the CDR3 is TGCGCCAGCAGCTCTTTTACTAGCACAGATACGCAGTATTTT.

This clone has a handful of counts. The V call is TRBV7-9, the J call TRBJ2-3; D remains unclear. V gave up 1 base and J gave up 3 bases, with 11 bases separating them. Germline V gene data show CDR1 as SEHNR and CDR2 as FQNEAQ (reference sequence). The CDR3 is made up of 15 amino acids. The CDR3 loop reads CASSLVQKETDTQYF. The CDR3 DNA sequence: TGTGCCAGCAGCTTAGTGCAGAAGGAGACAGATACGCAGTATTTT.

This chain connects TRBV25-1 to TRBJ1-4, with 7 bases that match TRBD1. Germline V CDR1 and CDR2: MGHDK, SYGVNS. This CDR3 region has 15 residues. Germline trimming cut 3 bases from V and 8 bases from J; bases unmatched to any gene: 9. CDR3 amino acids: CASSEDRTWAEKLFF. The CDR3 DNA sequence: TGTGCCAGCAGTGAGGACAGGACCTGGGCGGAAAAACTGTTTTTT.

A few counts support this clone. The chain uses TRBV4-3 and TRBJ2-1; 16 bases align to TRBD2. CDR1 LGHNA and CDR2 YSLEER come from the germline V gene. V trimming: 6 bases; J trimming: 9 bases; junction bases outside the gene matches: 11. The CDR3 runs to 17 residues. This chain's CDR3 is CASSHGTSGGAGFEQFF. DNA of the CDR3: TGCGCCAGCAGTCACGGGACTAGCGGGGGGGCTGGGTTTGAGCAGTTCTTC.

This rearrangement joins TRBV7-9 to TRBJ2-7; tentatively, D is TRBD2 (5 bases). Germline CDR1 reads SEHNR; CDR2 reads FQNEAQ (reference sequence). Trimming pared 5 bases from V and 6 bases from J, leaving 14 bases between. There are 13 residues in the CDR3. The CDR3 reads CASSPGDWAEQYV. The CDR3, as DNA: TGTGCCAGCAGCCCCGGGGATTGGGCCGAGCAGTACGTC.

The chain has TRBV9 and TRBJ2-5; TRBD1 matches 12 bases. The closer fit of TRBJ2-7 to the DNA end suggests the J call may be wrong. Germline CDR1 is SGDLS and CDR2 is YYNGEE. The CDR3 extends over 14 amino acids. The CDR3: CASSPGQGAHEQYF. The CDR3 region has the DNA TGTGCCAGCAGCCCGGGACAGGGGGCCCACGAGCAGTACTTC.

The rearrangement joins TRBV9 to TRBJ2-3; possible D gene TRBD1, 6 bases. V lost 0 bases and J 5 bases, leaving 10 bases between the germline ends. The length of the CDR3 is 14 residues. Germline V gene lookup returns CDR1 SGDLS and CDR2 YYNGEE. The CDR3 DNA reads TGTGCCAGCAGCGTAGGGCAGGGACAAGATACGCAGTATTTT. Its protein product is CASSVGQGQDTQYF.

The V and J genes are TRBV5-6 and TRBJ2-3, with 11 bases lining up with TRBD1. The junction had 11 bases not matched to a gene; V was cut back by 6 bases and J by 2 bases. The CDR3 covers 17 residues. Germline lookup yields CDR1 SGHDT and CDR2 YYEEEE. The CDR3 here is CASTLYPGQGVTDTQYF. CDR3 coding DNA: TGTGCCAGCACCCTCTACCCGGGACAGGGGGTCACAGATACGCAGTATTTT.

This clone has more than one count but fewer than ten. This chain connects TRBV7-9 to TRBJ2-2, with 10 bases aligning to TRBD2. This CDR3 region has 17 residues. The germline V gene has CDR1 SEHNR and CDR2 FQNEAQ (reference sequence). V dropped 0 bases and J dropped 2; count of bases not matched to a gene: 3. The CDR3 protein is CASSLASGGANTGELFF. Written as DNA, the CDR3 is TGTGCCAGCAGCTTAGCCAGCGGGGGGGCCAACACCGGGGAGCTGTTTTTT.

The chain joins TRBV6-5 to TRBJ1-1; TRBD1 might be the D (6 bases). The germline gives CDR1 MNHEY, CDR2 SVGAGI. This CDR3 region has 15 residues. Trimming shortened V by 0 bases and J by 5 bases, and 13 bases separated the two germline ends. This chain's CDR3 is CASSYSPRGSTEAFF. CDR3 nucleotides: TGTGCCAGCAGTTACTCGCCCAGGGGCAGTACTGAAGCTTTCTTT.

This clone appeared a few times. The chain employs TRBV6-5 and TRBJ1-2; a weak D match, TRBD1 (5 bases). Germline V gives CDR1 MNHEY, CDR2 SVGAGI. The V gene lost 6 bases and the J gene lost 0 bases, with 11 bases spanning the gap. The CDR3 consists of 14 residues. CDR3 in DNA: TGTGCCAGCAGGAAGACAGCTACTAACTATGGCTACACCTTC. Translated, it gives CASRKTATNYGYTF.

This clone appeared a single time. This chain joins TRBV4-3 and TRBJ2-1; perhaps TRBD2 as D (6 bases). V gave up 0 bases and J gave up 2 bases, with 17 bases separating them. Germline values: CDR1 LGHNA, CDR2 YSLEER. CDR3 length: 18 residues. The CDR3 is CASSQDGGAREPYNEQFF. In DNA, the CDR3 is TGCGCCAGCAGCCAAGACGGAGGGGCCCGAGAACCCTACAATGAGCAGTTCTTC.

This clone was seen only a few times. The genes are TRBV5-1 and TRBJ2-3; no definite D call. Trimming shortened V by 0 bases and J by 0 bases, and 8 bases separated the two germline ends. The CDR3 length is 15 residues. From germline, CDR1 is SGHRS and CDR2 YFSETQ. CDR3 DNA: TGCGCCAGCAGCTTGGTCGGAGCTAGCACAGATACGCAGTATTTT. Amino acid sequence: CASSLVGASTDTQYF.

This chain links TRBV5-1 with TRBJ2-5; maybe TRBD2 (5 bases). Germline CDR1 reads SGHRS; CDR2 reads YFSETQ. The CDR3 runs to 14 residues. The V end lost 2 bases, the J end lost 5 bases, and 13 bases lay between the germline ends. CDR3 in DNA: TGCGCCAGCAGCTTAAGGAAGCCGGGGGAGACCCAGTACTTC. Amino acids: CASSLRKPGETQYF.